The clone carrying this T cell receptor (beta chain) appeared many times. Its specificity is not known. The CDR3 length is 18 residues. Germline V gives CDR1 DFQATT, CDR2 SNEGSKA (reference sequence). With V trimmed by 4 bases and J by 4 bases, 17 bases remained unmatched. Arm-PCR with iRepertoire HTBI primers amplified the CDR3 regions for these TCR beta libraries. TCRdb itself ran the multiplex PCR reads through MiXCR, one entry per CDR3 protein. The data show about 620,000 distinct CDR3 sequences, around 17% seen once. The sample comes from a study of regulatory T cells in long-lasting Graves disease. Study-wide points: There were preferences for TRBV28, TRBJ1-2 and TRBJ2-5 in persistent disease. For persistent Graves' patients, TCR diversity was lower than for newly diagnosed ones.

Time point described: newly diagnosed GD, antithyroid drugs for less than 3 months. The TCR library used RNA extracted from PBMCs. Tubes containing EDTA received 7 to 10 milliliters of drawn peripheral blood. These same records also appear under a second study, on T cells in Graves' hyperthyroidism and ophthalmopathy. That paper adds: Initially, a first-round RT-PCR of the TCR CDR3 employed the HTBI primer set.

The J gene is TRBJ1-1, the V gene TRBV20-1; 11 bases are shared with TRBD1. This receptor was identified in a woman aged 30 to 39 with Graves disease. The sample in question was peripheral blood mononuclear cells (PBMCs), obtained at new diagnosis, from a patient treated with antithyroid drugs. In DNA form, the CDR3 reads TGCAGTGCTATTTCCGGCGGGACAGGGGGAGGATTGGTCACTGAAGCTTTCTTT. Residues: CSAISGGTGGGLVTEAFF.